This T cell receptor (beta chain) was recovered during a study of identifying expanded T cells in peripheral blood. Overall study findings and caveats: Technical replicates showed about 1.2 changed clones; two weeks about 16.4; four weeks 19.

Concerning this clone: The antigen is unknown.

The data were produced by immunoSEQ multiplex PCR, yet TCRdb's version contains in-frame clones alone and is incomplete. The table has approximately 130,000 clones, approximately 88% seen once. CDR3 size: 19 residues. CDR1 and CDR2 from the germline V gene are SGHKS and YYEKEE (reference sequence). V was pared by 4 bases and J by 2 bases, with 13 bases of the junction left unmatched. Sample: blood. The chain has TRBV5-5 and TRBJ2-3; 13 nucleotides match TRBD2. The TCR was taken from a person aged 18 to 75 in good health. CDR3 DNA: TGTGCCAGCAGCCTGGCCATGGGACTAGCGGGGATGTACACAGATACGCAGTATTTT. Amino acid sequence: CASSLAMGLAGMYTDTQYF.